This T cell receptor (beta chain) was identified in a study of T-cell memory formation after mild COVID-19. General observations from the study: Among contracting clones, CD4+ were mainly CM/EM and CD8+ enriched in EMRA. Some clones that responded were present in memory (sampled pre-infection), which suggests cross-reactive memory joined.

This clonotype was counted a few times. Its matching antigen is unknown. V was cut by 2 bases and J by 5 bases, with 7 bases left in between. Germline CDR1 reads SEHNR; CDR2 reads FQNEAQ (reference sequence). This CDR3 has 12 residues. TCR alpha and TCR beta cDNA libraries with sample barcodes and UMIs came from 5'RACE using constant-segment primers. TCRdb called the 5' RACE reads again in MiXCR, with one record for every CDR3 protein. The sample includes approximately 190,000 distinct CDR3 sequences, approximately 20% of them seen just once. The gene calls are TRBV7-9 and TRBJ2-7; unclear D gene. The sequence was obtained from an adult woman who had mild COVID-19 (a few samples of this study predate the infection). Cell type and time point are not known. Sequencing was performed on PBMCs or a T cell subset sorted from them (not recorded which). CDR3 in DNA: TGTGCCAGCAGCTTATCGGCCCACGAGCAGTACTTC. This codes for CASSLSAHEQYF.